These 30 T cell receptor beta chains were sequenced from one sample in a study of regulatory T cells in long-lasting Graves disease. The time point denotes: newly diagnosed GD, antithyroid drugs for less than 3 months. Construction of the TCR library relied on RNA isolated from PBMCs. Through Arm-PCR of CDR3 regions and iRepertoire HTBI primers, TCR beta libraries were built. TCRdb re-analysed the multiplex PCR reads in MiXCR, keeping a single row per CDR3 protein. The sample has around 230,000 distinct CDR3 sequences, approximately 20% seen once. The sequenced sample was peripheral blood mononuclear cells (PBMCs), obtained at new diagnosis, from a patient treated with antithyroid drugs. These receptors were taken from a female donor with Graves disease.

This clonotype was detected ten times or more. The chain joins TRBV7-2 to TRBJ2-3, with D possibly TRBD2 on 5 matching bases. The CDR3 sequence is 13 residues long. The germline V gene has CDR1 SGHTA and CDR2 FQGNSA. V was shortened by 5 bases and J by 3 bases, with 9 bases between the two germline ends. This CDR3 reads CASSELGTDTQYF. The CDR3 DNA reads TGTGCCAGCAGCGAACTAGGGACAGATACGCAGTATTTT. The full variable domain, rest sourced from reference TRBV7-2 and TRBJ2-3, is GAGVSQSPSNKVTEKGKDVELRCDPISGHTALYWYRQSLGQGLEFLIYFQGNSAPDKSGLPSDRFSAERTGGSVSTLTIQRTQQEDSAVYLCASSELGTDTQYFGPGTRLTVL.

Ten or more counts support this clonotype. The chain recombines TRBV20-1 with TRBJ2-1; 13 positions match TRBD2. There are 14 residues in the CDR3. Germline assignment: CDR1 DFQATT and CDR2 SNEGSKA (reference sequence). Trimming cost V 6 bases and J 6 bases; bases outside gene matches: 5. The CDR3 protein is CSAPGLAGLNEQFF. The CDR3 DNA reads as TGCAGTGCGCCGGGACTAGCGGGACTCAATGAGCAGTTCTTC.

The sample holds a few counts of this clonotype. The DNA for the CDR3 is TGCAGTGCTAGAGAGCGGGGGGCGGACACCGGGGAGCTGTTTTTT. Protein: CSARERGADTGELFF. The chain combines TRBV20-1 with TRBJ2-2; TRBD2 matches at 8 bases. This CDR3 has 15 amino acids. Germline CDR1 is DFQATT and CDR2 is SNEGSKA (reference sequence). With 0 bases clipped from V and 3 bases from J, the junction kept 3 bases outside the gene matches.

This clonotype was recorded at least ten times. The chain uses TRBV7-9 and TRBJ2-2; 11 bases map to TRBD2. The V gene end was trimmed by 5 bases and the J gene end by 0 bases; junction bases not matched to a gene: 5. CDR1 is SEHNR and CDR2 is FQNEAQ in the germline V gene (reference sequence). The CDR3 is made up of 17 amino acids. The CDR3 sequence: CASSPGLAEANTGELFF. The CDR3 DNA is TGTGCCAGCAGCCCGGGACTAGCGGAGGCGAACACCGGGGAGCTGTTTTTT. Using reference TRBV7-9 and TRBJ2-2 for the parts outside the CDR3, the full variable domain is DTGVSQNPRHKITKRGQNVTFRCDPISEHNRLYWYRQTLGQGPEFLTYFQNEAQLEKSRLLSDRFSAERPKGSFSTLEIQRTEQGDSAMYLCASSPGLAEANTGELFFGEGSRLTVL.

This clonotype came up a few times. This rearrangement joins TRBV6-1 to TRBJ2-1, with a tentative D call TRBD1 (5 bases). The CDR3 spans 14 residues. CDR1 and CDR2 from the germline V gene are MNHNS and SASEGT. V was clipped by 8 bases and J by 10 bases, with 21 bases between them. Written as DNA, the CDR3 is TGTGCCAGCGGGTCTGGGTCTCAAAACAGGGAGCAGTTCTTC. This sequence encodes CASGSGSQNREQFF.

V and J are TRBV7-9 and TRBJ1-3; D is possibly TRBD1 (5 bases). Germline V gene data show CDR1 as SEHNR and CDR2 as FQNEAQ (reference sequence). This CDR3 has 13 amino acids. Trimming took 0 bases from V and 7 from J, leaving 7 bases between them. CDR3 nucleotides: TGTGCCAGCAGCTTAGCGGGGCGGAACACCATATATTTT. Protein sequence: CASSLAGRNTIYF. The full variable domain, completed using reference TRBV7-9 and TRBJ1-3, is DTGVSQNPRHKITKRGQNVTFRCDPISEHNRLYWYRQTLGQGPEFLTYFQNEAQLEKSRLLSDRFSAERPKGSFSTLEIQRTEQGDSAMYLCASSLAGRNTIYFGEGSWLTVV.

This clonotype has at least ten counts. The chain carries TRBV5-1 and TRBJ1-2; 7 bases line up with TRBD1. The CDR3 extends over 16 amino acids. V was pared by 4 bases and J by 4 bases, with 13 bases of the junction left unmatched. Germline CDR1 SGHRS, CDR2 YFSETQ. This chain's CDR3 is CASSELTGLVSYGYTF. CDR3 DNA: TGCGCCAGCAGCGAACTGACAGGGTTGGTTTCCTATGGCTACACCTTC.

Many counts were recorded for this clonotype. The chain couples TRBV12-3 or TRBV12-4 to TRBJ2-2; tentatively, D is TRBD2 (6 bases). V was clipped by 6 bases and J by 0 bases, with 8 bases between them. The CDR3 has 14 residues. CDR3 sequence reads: CASSRGANTGELFF. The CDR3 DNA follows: TGTGCCAGCAGCCGCGGGGCGAACACCGGGGAGCTGTTTTTT.

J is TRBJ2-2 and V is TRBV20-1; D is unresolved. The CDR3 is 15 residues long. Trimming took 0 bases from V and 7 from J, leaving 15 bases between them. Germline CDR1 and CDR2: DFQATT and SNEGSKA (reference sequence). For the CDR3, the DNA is TGCAGTGCTAGAGATAGTCAGCGATCAATCGGGGAGCTGTTTTTT. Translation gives CSARDSQRSIGELFF.

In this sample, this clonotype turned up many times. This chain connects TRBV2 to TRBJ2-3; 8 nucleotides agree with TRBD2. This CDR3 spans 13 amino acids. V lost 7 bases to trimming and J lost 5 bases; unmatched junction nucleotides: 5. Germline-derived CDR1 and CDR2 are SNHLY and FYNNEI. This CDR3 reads CASKSLAVDTQYF. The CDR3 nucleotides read TGTGCCAGCAAATCACTAGCGGTAGATACGCAGTATTTT. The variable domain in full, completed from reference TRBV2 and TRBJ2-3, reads EPEVTQTPSHQVTQMGQEVILRCVPISNHLYFYWYRQILGQKVEFLVSFYNNEISEKSEIFDDQFSVERPDGSNFTLKIRSTKLEDSAMYFCASKSLAVDTQYFGPGTRLTVL.

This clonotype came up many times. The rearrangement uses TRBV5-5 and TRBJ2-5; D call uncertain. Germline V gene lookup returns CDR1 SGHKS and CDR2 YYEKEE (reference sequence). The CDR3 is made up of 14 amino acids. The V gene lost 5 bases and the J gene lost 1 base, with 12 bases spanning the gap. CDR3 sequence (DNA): TGTGCCAGCAGTTTCATACATAGCCAAGAGACCCAGTACTTC. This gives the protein CASSFIHSQETQYF.

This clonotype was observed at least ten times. Written as DNA, the CDR3 is TGTGCCAGTAGTACGCTGACTAGCGGGCCACCCGGGGAGCTGTTTTTT. Translation: CASSTLTSGPPGELFF. The rearrangement joins TRBV19 to TRBJ2-2; TRBD2 matches at 10 bases. This CDR3 comprises 16 residues. Losses at the gene ends were 4 bases for V and 6 bases for J; bases not matched to a gene: 8. Per the germline V gene, CDR1 is LNHDA and CDR2 is SQIVND (reference sequence).

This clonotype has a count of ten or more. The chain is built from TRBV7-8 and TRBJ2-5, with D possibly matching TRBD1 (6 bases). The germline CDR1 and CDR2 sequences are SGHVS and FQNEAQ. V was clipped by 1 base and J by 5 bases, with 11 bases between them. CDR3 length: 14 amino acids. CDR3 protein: CASSLVVQGETQYF. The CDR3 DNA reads TGTGCCAGCAGCTTAGTGGTGCAGGGGGAGACCCAGTACTTC.

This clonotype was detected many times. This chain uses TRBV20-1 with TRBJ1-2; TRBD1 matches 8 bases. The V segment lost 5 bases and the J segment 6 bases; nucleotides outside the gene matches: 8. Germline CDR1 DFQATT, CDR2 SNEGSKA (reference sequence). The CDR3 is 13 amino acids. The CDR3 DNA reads TGCAGTGCTGGCGGACAGGGCTTTGATGGCTACACCTTC. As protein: CSAGGQGFDGYTF.

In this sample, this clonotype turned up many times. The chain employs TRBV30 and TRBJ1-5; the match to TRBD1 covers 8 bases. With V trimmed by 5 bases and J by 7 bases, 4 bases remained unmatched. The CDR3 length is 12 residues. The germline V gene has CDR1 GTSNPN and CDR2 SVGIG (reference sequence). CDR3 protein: CAWDRGGQPQHF. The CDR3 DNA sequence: TGTGCCTGGGACAGGGGAGGCCAGCCCCAGCATTTT. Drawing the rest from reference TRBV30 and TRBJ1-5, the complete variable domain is SQTIHQWPATLVQPVGSPLSLECTVEGTSNPNLYWYRQAAGRGLQLLFYSVGIGQISSEVPQNLSASRPQDRQFILSSKKLLLSDSGFYLCAWDRGGQPQHFGDGTRLSIL.

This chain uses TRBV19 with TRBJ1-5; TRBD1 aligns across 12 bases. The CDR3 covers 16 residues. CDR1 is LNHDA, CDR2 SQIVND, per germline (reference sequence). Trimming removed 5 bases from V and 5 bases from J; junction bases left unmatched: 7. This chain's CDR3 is CASSASGTGGYQPQHF. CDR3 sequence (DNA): TGTGCCAGTAGTGCTTCCGGGACAGGGGGCTATCAGCCCCAGCATTTT.

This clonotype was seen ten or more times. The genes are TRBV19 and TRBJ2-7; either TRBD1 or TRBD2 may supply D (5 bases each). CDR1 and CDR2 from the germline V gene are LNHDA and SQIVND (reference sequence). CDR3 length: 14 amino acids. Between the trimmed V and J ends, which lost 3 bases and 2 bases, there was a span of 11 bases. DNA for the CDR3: TGTGCCAGTAGTATGCCAGGGACCCCCTACGAGCAGTACTTC. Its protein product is CASSMPGTPYEQYF.

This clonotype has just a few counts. In nucleotides, the CDR3 is TGTGCCAGCAGCCCGGGGGGGGTAGCGGGAGACAATGAGCAGTTCTTC. As protein: CASSPGGVAGDNEQFF. The chain is built from TRBV7-3 and TRBJ2-1; 9 bases align to TRBD2. J lost 5 bases, V lost 5 bases, and 10 bases had no gene match. In germline, CDR1 is SGHTA, CDR2 FQGTGA. The CDR3 is 16 amino acids.

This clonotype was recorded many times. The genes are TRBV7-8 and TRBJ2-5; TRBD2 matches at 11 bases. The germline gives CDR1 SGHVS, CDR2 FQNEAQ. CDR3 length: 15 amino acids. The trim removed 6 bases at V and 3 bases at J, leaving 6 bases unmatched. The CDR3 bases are TGTGCCAGCAGGACGACTAGCGGGAACGAAGAGACCCAGTACTTC. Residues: CASRTTSGNEETQYF.

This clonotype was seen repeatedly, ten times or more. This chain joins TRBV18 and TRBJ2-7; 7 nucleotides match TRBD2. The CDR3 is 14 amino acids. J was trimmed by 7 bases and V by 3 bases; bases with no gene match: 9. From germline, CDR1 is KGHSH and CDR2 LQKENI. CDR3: CASSPGGSLSEQYF. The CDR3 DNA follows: TGTGCCAGCTCACCCGGCGGGAGTCTTTCGGAGCAGTACTTC. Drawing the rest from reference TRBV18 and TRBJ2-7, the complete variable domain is NAGVMQNPRHLVRRRGQEARLRCSPMKGHSHVYWYRQLPEEGLKFMVYLQKENIIDESGMPKERFSAEFPKEGPSILRIQQVVRGDSAAYFCASSPGGSLSEQYFGPGTRLTVT.

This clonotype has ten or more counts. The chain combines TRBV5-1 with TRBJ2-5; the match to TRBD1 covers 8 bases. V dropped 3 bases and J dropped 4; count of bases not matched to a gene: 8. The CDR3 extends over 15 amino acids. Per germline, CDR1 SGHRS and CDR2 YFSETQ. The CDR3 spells CASSSQGAPGETQYF. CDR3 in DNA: TGCGCCAGCAGCTCCCAGGGGGCGCCGGGAGAGACCCAGTACTTC.

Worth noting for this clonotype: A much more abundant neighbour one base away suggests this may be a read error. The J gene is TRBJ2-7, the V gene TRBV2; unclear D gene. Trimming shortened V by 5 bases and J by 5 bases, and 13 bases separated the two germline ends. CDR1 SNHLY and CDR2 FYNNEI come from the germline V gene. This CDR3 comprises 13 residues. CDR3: CASSNEGLHEQYF. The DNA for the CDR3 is TGTGCCAGCAGTAATGAAGGGCTCCACGAGCAGTACTTC. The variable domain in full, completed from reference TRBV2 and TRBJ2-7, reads EPEVTQTPSHQVTQMGQEVILRCVPISNHLYFYWYRQILGQKVEFLVSFYNNEISEKSEIFDDQFSVERPDGSNFTLKIRSTKLEDSAMYFCASSNEGLHEQYFGPGTRLTVT.

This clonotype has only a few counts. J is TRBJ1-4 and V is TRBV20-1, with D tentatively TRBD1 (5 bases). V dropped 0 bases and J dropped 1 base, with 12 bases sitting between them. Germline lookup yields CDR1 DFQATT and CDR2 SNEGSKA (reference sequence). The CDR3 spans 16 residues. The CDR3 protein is CSARDWGGGTNEKLFF. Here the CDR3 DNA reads TGCAGTGCTAGAGATTGGGGGGGGGGAACTAATGAAAAACTGTTTTTT.

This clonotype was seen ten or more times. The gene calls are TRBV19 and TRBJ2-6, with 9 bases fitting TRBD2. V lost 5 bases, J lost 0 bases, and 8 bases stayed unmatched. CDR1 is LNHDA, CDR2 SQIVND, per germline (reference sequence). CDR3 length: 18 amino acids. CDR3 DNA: TGTGCCAGTAGTCAGGATGGGACTAGCCGCTCTGGGGCCAACGTCCTGACTTTC. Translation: CASSQDGTSRSGANVLTF. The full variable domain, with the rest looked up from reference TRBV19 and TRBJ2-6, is DGGITQSPKYLFRKEGQNVTLSCEQNLNHDAMYWYRQDPGQGLRLIYYSQIVNDFQKGDIAEGYSVSREKKESFPLTVTSAQKNPTAFYLCASSQDGTSRSGANVLTFGAGSRLTVL.

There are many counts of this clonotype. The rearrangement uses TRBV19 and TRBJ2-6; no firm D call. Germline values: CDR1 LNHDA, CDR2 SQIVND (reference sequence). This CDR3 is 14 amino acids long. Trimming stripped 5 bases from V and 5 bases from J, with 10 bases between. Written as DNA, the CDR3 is TGTGCCAGTAGTGTGAGTGGGAGGGCCAACGTCCTGACTTTC. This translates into CASSVSGRANVLTF. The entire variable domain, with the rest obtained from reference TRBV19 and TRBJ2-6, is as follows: DGGITQSPKYLFRKEGQNVTLSCEQNLNHDAMYWYRQDPGQGLRLIYYSQIVNDFQKGDIAEGYSVSREKKESFPLTVTSAQKNPTAFYLCASSVSGRANVLTFGAGSRLTVL.

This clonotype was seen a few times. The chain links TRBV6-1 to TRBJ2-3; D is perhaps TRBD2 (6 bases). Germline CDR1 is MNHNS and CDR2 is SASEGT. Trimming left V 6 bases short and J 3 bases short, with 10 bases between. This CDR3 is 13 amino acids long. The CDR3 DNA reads TGTGCCAGCAGGACTAGTCTGACAGATACGCAGTATTTT. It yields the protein CASRTSLTDTQYF.

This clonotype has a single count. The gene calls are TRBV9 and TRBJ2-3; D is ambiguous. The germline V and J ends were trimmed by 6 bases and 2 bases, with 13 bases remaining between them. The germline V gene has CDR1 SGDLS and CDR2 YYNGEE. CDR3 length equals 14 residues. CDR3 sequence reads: CASNDGNPTDTQYF. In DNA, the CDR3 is TGTGCCAGCAACGATGGCAACCCCACAGATACGCAGTATTTT.

The CDR3 coding sequence is TGCGCCAGCAGCCAAGGCGTAGGCTCACAGTACTTC. As protein: CASSQGVGSQYF. V and J are TRBV4-3 and TRBJ2-4, with D hard to call. The CDR3 covers 12 residues. V lost 1 base and J lost 13, with 11 bases in between. Germline V gene sequence: CDR1 LGHNA, CDR2 YSLEER.

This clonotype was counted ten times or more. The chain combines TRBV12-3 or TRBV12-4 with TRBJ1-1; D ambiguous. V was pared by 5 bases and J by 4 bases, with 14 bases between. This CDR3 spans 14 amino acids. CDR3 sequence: CASSPQDRSTEAFF. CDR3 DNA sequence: TGTGCCAGCAGTCCCCAGGATCGGAGCACTGAAGCTTTCTTT.

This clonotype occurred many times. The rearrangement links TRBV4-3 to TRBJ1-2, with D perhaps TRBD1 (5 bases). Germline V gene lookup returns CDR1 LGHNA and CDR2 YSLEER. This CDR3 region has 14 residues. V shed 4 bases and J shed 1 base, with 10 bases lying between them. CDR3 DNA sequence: TGCGCCAGCAGCCGAGGACACCTTAACTATGGCTACACCTTC. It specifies CASSRGHLNYGYTF.